This T cell receptor (beta chain) was retrieved from a study of beta chain features in type 1 diabetes. Study results and caveats: When cDNA is sequenced, cells with high TCR expression could be over-represented. The question of HLA type influencing TCRB rearrangement was one that remained unresolved here.

About this clone: Its antigen is as yet unknown.

Via CD45RO/CCR7/CD25/CD127/CD95/CD27, cells of the CD4+ naive, central memory, regulatory and stem cell-like memory subsets were sorted. The V end was cut by 4 bases, the J end by 0 bases, with 12 bases between. Germline CDR1 MDHEN, CDR2 SYDVKM. The CDR3 spans 15 residues. The entirety of the isolated RNA underwent reverse transcription, so expressed TCRB transcripts were sequenced. The repertoire was sequenced with immunoSEQ multiplex PCR; TCRdb's copy has only in-frame clones and lacks some. In the table there are 430,000 or so clones, approximately 10% of which are singletons. The source material was naive CD4+ T cells from blood. V usage is TRBV28 and J usage is TRBJ1-1; D ambiguous. The TCR was taken from a woman between 18 and 30 years old in good health. The CDR3 sequence: CASSSPGTLNTEAFF. The CDR3 DNA is TGTGCCAGCAGTTCCCCCGGCACCCTGAACACTGAAGCTTTCTTT. Together with reference TRBV28 and TRBJ1-1, the CDR3 gives the full variable domain: DVKVTQSSRYLVKRTGEKVFLECVQDMDHENMFWYRQDPGLGLRLIYFSYDVKMKEKGDIPEGYSVSREKKERFSLILESASTNQTSMYLCASSSPGTLNTEAFFGQGTRLTVV.